The text below deals with one T cell receptor (beta chain). TCRdb's table, derived via immunoSEQ multiplex PCR, lists solely in-frame clones and lacks some. This table holds roughly 180,000 clones, 80% to 95% found once. The record originates from a study of T cell responses to AZD1222 COVID-19 vaccine. Trimming took 4 bases from V and 3 from J; bases not matched to a gene: 2. Germline loops: CDR1 LGHDT, CDR2 YNNKEL (reference sequence). The CDR3 contains 13 residues. Sequencing was performed on peripheral blood, taken 28 days after the second AZD1222 dose. This receptor was identified in an adult who received the AZD1222 COVID-19 vaccine. J is TRBJ2-5 and V is TRBV3-1 (or the pseudogene TRBV3-2); 7 bases map to TRBD1. CDR3 loop: CASSPTGKETQYF. CDR3 nucleotides: TGTGCCAGCAGCCCGACAGGGAAAGAGACCCAGTACTTC.